The T cell receptor beta chain described here comes from a study of Graves' ophthalmopathy and Graves' hyperthyroidism. Whole-study results and caveats: Ophthalmopathy was separated from stable hyperthyroidism by a 13-signature model with approximately 90% sensitivity and around 84% specificity.

Amplification of TCR beta CDR3 regions used RNA transcripts. Amplification began with first-round RT-PCR using HTBI primers, then second-round multiplex PCR was performed. TCRdb re-called the multiplex PCR reads with MiXCR, one entry per CDR3 protein. The data hold roughly 420,000 distinct CDR3 sequences, with under 25% observed a single time. Aged 18 to 65, hyperthyroidism patients had been newly diagnosed, with under 2 months' duration. This clonotype was seen many times. The antigen is undetermined. Germline and junction disagree at one end, which may indicate a read error. The CDR3 spans 15 residues. Germline V gene sequence: CDR1 MDHEN, CDR2 SYDVKM.

Sequencing was performed on peripheral blood. The receptor was derived from a young woman with stable Graves' hyperthyroidism. V and J are TRBV28 and TRBJ2-4, with TRBD2 identical over 8 bases. This chain's CDR3 is CAGSGAGGAKNIQYF. DNA of the CDR3: TGTGCCGGCAGTGGGGCGGGGGGAGCCAAAAACATTCAGTACTTC. The variable domain in full, completed from reference TRBV28 and TRBJ2-4, reads DVKVTQSSRYLVKRTGEKVFLECVQDMDHENMFWYRQDPGLGLRLIYFSYDVKMKEKGDIPEGYSVSREKKERFSLILESASTNQTSMYLCAGSGAGGAKNIQYFGAGTRLSVL.